The text below deals with one TCR beta chain. There are many counts of this clone. Its antigen is unknown. No qualities accompany the bases; no much larger clone lies one base away. The High Capacity cDNA Reverse Transcription Kit was used to reverse transcribe all of the isolated RNA, meaning that expressed TCRB transcripts were what got sequenced. Naive, central memory and regulatory T cell samples underwent deep immunoSEQ sequencing, averaging around 4 million total reads per sample. Sorted cells were lysed in RLT buffer and RNA was extracted with DNase-treated RNeasy Micro or Mini kits, depending on cell number. To prevent cross-contamination, each cell subset was processed individually, whereas patient and healthy donor samples were processed jointly. The immunoSEQ multiplex PCR was used to amplify TCRB sequences from cDNA, yielding 87-bp fragments that span the CDR3 region. Sequencing of the amplicons was performed on the Illumina HiSeq platform. For the original study's pipeline: PCR bias was corrected computationally using synthetic template baselines, and reads within Hamming distance 2 were collapsed, with unmergeable singletons discarded. Reads were aligned against IMGT so that V, D and J genes, CDR3 length and insertions or deletions at six rearrangement sites could be assigned. Within each subset, clonotype counts were normalized to sorted cell number, after which true diversity and Gini coefficients were computed with the tcR R package. The overlap coefficient, calculated on TCRB nucleotide sequences, was used to quantify repertoire sharing. This is the immuneACCESS table as TCRdb keeps it, with only in-frame sequences that have V and J called. A part of the clones is gone; compared with another copy, unresolved V genes explain less than half, and the rest is unexplained. D and trimming were read from the DNA, whereas the V and J calls and clone size are those reported in that table. For this sample there are hundreds of thousands of clones; 12% to 15% appear just once. Approximately 6.7% of the sample comes from the top ten.

The data derive from a study of beta chain features in type 1 diabetes (dated by TCRdb to the late 2010s). About the study as a whole: Mean age, gender distribution, total cell number and subset yield were not different between patients and healthy donors. Whereas all 28 donors provided naive and central memory subsets, regulatory and stem cell-like memory subsets were isolated from just 8 patients and about 8 healthy donors. A total of 107,917,701 sorted cells were examined across all samples, and the number of cells per subset was strongly correlated with RNA yield. The study compared the TCRB repertoires of sorted circulating CD4+ T cell subsets in recently diagnosed type 1 diabetes patients with those in matched healthy donors.

Each donor gave one peripheral blood draw, roughly 0.11 L on average, collected into heparinised tubes. Naive, central memory, regulatory and stem cell-like memory CD4+ T cells were sorted on a BD FACSAria II using a panel including CD45RO, CCR7, CD25, CD127, CD95 and CD27. A purity above 95% was achieved for all sorted populations. PBMCs were separated immediately by Lymphoprep density gradient centrifugation and were stained directly, without being cultured. Samples were stained and sorted in pairs, with one healthy donor and one patient per experiment, so that batch effects were minimized. From the germline V gene, CDR1 is ENHRY and CDR2 is SYGVKD. The CDR3 starts with the cysteine, ends with the phenylalanine, and has 15 residues. CDR3 DNA is the only sequence kept; it has 45 bases, read in frame from the first base. Between the V and J ends, shortened by 7 bases and 4 bases respectively, the junction contains 14 bases.

What the research found in general, with its limitations: A moderate but significant shortening of TCRB CDR3 length was observed in type 1 diabetes patients in all four CD4+ subsets. HLA sub-analyses involved small numbers of individuals, so any influence of HLA type on TCRB rearrangement remained unresolved. Naive, central memory and regulatory TCRB repertoires appeared more similar among patients than among healthy donors. Sequencing cDNA rather than genomic DNA could over-represent highly expressing activated cells, although activation and CD3 levels did not differ between groups. Shorter templates might have been favored by PCR, but patient and control samples were amplified and corrected together, so both groups would have been affected equally by any skew. At VDJ recombination sites, type 1 diabetes patients had fewer insertions and more deleted nucleotides, which implies abnormalities in thymic rearrangement.

This TCR came from a young man in good health. Sequenced: central memory CD4+ T cells from blood. Recombination connected TRBV10-3 to TRBJ2-6; a confident D gene designation cannot be given. CDR3 protein: CAITPGSYGANVLTF. In nucleotide form, the sequence is TGTGCCATCACCCCGGGTAGTTACGGGGCCAACGTCCTGACTTTC.